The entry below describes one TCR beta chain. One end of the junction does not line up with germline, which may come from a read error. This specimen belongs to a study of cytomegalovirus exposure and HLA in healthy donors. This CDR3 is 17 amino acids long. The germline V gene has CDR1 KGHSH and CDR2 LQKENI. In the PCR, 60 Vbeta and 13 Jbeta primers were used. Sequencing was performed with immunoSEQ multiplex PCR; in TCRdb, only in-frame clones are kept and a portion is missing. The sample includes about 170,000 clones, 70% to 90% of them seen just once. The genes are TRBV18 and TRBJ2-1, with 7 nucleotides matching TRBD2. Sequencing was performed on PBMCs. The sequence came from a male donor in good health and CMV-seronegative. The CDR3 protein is CASSPPRSREVYNEQFF. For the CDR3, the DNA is TGTGCCAGCTCGCCACCGCGATCACGGGAGGTCTACAATGAGCAGTTCTTC.